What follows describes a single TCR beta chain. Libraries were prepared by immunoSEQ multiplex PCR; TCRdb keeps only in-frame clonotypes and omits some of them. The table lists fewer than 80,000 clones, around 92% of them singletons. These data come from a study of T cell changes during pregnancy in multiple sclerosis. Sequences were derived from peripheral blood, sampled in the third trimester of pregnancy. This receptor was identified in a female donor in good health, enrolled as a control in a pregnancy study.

CDR3 sequence (DNA): TGTGCCTGGAAGCGGGGGCAGACCTACGAGCAGTACTTC. Translating gives CAWKRGQTYEQYF. The J gene is TRBJ2-7, the V gene TRBV30; 8 positions match TRBD2. CDR1 is GTSNPN and CDR2 is SVGIG in the germline V gene (reference sequence). CDR3 length: 13 residues. The V segment lost 4 bases and the J segment 2 bases; nucleotides outside the gene matches: 4.